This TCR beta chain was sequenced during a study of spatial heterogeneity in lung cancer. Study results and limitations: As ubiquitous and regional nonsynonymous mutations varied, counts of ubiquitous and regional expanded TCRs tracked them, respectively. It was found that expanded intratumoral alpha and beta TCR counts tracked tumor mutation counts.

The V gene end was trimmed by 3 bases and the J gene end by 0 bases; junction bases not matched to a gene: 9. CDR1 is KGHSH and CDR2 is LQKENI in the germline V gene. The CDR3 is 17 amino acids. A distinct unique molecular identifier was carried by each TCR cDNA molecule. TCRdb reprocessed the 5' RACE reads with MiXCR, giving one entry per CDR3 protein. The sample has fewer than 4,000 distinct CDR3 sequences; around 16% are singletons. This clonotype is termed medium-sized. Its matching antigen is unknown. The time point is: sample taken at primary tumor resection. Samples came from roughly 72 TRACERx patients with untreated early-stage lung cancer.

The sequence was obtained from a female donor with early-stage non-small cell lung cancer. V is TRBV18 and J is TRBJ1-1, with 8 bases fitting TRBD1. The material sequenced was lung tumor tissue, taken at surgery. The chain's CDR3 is CASSPKGTGGMNTEAFF. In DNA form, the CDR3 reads TGTGCCAGCTCACCCAAAGGCACAGGGGGGATGAACACTGAAGCTTTCTTT.